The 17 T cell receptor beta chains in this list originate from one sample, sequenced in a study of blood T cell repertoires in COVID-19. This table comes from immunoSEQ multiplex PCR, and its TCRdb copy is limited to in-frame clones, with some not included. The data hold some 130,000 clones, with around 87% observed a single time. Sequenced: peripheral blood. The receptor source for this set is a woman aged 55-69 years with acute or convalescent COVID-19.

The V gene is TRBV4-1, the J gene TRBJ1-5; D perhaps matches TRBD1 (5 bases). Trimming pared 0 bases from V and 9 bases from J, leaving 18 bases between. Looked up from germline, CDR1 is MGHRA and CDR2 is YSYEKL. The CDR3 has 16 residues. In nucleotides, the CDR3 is TGCGCCAGCAGCCAAGATCCAGGGATCCCGCCGGGGCCCCAGCATTTT. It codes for CASSQDPGIPPGPQHF.

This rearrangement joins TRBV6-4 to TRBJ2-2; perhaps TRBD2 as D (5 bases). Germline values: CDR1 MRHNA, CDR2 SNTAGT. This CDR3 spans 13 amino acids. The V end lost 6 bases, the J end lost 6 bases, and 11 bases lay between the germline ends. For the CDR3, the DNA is TGTGCCAGCAGGCCTAACGGGGCCGGGGAGCTGTTTTTT. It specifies CASRPNGAGELFF.

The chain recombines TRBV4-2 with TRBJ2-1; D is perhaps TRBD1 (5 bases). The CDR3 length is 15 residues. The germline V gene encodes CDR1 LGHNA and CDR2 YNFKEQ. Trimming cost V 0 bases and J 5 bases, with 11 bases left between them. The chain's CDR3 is CASSQDDSFNNEQFF. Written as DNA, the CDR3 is TGTGCCAGCAGCCAAGACGACAGTTTCAACAATGAGCAGTTCTTC.

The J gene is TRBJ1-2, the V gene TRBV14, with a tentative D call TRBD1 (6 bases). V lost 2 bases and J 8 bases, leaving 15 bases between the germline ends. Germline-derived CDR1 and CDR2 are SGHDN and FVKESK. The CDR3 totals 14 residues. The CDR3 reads CASSQSQKGVGYTF. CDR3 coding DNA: TGTGCCAGCAGCCAATCGCAGAAGGGGGTCGGCTACACCTTC.

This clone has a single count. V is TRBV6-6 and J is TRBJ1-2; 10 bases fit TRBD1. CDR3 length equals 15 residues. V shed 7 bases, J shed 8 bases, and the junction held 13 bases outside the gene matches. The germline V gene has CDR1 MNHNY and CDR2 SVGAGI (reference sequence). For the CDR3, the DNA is TGTGCCAGCACCCAAGGCCGAGGGACAGGGGACGGCTACACCTTC. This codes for CASTQGRGTGDGYTF.

The DNA of the CDR3 is TGTGCCAGCATAGGTTGGGGCCTTTTAAGGCGGGAGGACTATAGCTCCTACAATGAGCAGTTCTTC. Its protein is CASIGWGLLRREDYSSYNEQFF. J is TRBJ2-1 and V is TRBV13, with 8 bases fitting TRBD2. J lost 0 bases, V lost 7 bases, and 26 bases had no gene match. The V gene's germline CDR1 is PRHDT and CDR2 FYEKMQ (reference sequence). There are 22 residues in the CDR3. Looking up the rest from reference TRBV13 and TRBJ2-1 gives the full variable domain: AAGVIQSPRHLIKEKRETATLKCYPIPRHDTVYWYQQGPGQDPQFLISFYEKMQSDKGSIPDRFSAQQFSDYHSELNMSSLELGDSALYFCASIGWGLLRREDYSSYNEQFFGPGTRLTVL.

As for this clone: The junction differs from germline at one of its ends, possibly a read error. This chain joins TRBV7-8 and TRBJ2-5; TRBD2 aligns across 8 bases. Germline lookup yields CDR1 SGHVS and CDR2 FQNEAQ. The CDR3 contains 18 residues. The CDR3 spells CASTLNRYWAGGRETQYF. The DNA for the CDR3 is TGTGCCAGCACCTTAAACCGTTATTGGGCGGGAGGAAGAGAGACCCAGTACTTC.

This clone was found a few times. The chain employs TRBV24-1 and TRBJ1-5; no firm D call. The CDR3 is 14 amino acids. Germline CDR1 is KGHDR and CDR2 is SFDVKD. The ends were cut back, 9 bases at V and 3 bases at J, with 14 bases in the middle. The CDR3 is CATSDSIHNQPQHF. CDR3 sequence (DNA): TGTGCCACCTCGGACTCGATCCACAATCAGCCCCAGCATTTT.

CDR3 bases: TGTGCCAGCGTGCAGGGGCTGAACACTGAAGCTTTCTTT. Translating gives CASVQGLNTEAFF. V and J are TRBV11-2 and TRBJ1-1, with TRBD1 as a possible D gene (6 bases). V lost 8 bases and J 0 bases, leaving 10 bases between the germline ends. Germline V gene lookup returns CDR1 SGHAT and CDR2 FQNNGV. The CDR3 has 13 amino acids.

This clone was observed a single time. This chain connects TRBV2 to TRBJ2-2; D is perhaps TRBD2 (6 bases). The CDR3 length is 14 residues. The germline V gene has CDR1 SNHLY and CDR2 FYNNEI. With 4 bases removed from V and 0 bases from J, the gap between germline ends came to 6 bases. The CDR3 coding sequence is TGTGCCAGCAGTGGCGGGACGAACACCGGGGAGCTGTTTTTT. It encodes CASSGGTNTGELFF.

The CDR3 spells CASSGTGGNTEAFF. DNA for the CDR3: TGTGCCAGCAGCGGCACAGGGGGGAACACTGAAGCTTTCTTT. The V call is TRBV9, the J call TRBJ1-1, with TRBD1 matching over 8 bases. Trimming at V came to 3 bases and at J to 1 base, leaving 2 bases not matched to a gene. Germline CDR1 reads SGDLS; CDR2 reads YYNGEE. This CDR3 is built from 14 residues. The whole variable domain, remainder taken from reference TRBV9 and TRBJ1-1, is DSGVTQTPKHLITATGQRVTLRCSPRSGDLSVYWYQQSLDQGLQFLIQYYNGEERAKGNILERFSAQQFPDLHSELNLSSLELGDSALYFCASSGTGGNTEAFFGQGTRLTVV.

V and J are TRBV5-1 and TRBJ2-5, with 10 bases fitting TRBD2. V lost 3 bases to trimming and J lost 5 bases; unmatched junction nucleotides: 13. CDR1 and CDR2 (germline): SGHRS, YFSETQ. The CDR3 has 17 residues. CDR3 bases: TGCGCCAGCAGCTCCCACTGGAGCGGGAGGGCCGGGGAGACCCAGTACTTC. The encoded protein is CASSSHWSGRAGETQYF.

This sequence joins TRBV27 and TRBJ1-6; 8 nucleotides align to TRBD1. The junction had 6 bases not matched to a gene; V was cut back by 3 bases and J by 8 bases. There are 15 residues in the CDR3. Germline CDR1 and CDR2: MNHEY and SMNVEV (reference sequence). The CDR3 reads CASSLEGQGHSPLHF. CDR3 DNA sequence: TGTGCCAGCAGTTTGGAAGGACAGGGTCATTCACCCCTCCACTTT.

CDR3 bases: TGTGCCAGCAGGGGGGGGGTGGAAAACATTCAGTACTTC. Protein product: CASRGGVENIQYF. The chain recombines TRBV6-5 with TRBJ2-4, with TRBD2 matching 7 bases. The CDR3 loop spans 13 amino acids. Trimming took 6 bases from V and 5 from J; bases not matched to a gene: 4. Per germline, CDR1 MNHEY and CDR2 SVGAGI.

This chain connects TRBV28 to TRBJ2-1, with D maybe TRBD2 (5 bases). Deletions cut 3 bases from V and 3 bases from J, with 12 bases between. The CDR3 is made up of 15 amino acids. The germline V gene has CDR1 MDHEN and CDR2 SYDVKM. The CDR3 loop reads CASSFPLAGYNEQFF. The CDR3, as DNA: TGTGCCAGCAGTTTCCCCCTAGCAGGCTACAATGAGCAGTTCTTC.

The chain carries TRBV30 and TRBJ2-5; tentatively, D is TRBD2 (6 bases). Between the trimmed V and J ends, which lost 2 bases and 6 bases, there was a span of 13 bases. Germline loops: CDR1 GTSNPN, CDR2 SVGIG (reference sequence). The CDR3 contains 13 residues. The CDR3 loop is CAWSRAGIQTQYF. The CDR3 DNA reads TGTGCCTGGAGTAGGGCGGGAATACAGACCCAGTACTTC. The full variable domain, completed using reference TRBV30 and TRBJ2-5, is SQTIHQWPATLVQPVGSPLSLECTVEGTSNPNLYWYRQAAGRGLQLLFYSVGIGQISSEVPQNLSASRPQDRQFILSSKKLLLSDSGFYLCAWSRAGIQTQYFGPGTRLLVL.

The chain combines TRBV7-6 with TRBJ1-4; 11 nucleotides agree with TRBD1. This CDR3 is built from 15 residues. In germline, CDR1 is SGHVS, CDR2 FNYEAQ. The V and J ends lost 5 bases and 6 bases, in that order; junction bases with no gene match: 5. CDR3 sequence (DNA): TGTGCCAGCAGCGAGGACAGGGGGCTGGATGAAAAACTGTTTTTT. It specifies CASSEDRGLDEKLFF.